A single sample is the source of the 27 T cell receptor beta chains below, sequenced in a study of blood T cell repertoires in COVID-19 (dated by TCRdb to the early 2020s). The protocol used for the library was the immunoSEQ multiplex PCR assay. TCRdb took this table from immuneACCESS and kept in-frame rearrangements with V and J called. Such tables lack part of the clones; where checked against another copy, unresolved V genes explain under half of the gap, and the rest is unexplained. Present in this sample are around 400,000 clones, just under 90% of which were seen just once. 1.5% to 2% of the sample goes to the ten largest clones. Sample: PBMCs or T cells enriched from blood (not recorded which). The receptors were sampled from a woman in her thirties who had recovered from COVID-19.

The chain is built from TRBV6-5 and TRBJ1-2, with D tentatively TRBD1 (5 bases). CDR3 length equals 11 residues. Germline V CDR1 and CDR2: MNHEY, SVGAGI. The germline V and J ends were trimmed by 7 bases and 5 bases, with 8 bases remaining between them. Here the CDR3 DNA reads TGTGCCAGCATGGGGCAGTATGGCTACACCTTC. It encodes CASMGQYGYTF.

The chain has TRBV27 and TRBJ2-2; 12 bases line up with TRBD1. With 0 bases clipped from V and 8 bases from J, the junction kept 7 bases outside the gene matches. Germline-derived CDR1 and CDR2 are MNHEY and SMNVEV (reference sequence). This CDR3 is built from 17 residues. The CDR3 here is CASSLSGTGGLIGELFF. The DNA of the CDR3 is TGTGCCAGCAGTTTATCGGGGACAGGGGGCTTGATAGGGGAGCTGTTTTTT.

The rearrangement uses TRBV19 and TRBJ1-4, with 9 bases aligning to TRBD1. CDR1 LNHDA and CDR2 SQIVND come from the germline V gene (reference sequence). Unmatched junction bases numbered 12, after V lost 3 bases and J lost 1 base. The CDR3 covers 19 residues. CDR3 amino acids: CASSIRTGVASGTNEKLFF. The CDR3 DNA reads as TGTGCCAGTAGTATCCGGACAGGGGTCGCTTCTGGAACTAATGAAAAACTGTTTTTT.

The chain is built from TRBV13 and TRBJ1-2, with a tentative D call TRBD1 (5 bases). Germline loops: CDR1 PRHDT, CDR2 FYEKMQ (reference sequence). Trimming cost V 4 bases and J 0 bases, with 9 bases left between them. The CDR3 is 14 residues long. The CDR3 DNA reads TGTGCCAGCAGCTCCGGGGGAGCTAACTATGGCTACACCTTC. This encodes CASSSGGANYGYTF.

The V call is TRBV28, the J call TRBJ2-1, with TRBD1 identical over 8 bases. CDR1 MDHEN and CDR2 SYDVKM come from the germline V gene. V shed 4 bases and J 5 bases; nucleotides not matched to a gene: 7. The CDR3 has 15 residues. The CDR3 sequence is CASSSRDRPHNEQFF. The DNA of the CDR3 is TGTGCCAGCAGTTCCCGGGACAGGCCCCACAATGAGCAGTTCTTC.

Regarding this clone: Germline and junction disagree at one end, which may indicate a read error. The rearrangement joins TRBV7-7 to TRBJ2-1, with 8 positions matching TRBD2. CDR3 length: 15 residues. The V gene's germline CDR1 is SSHAT and CDR2 FNYEAQ (reference sequence). The CDR3 region has the DNA TGTGCTAGCAGCCCAGGAGCGGGGGTGCCGGGGGAGCAGTTCTTC. Translation: CASSPGAGVPGEQFF.

The gene calls are TRBV7-9 and TRBJ1-1; 10 bases align to TRBD1. CDR3 size: 18 residues. Trimming took 3 bases from V and 6 from J; bases not matched to a gene: 16. Germline CDR1 reads SEHNR; CDR2 reads FQNEAQ (reference sequence). The CDR3 DNA sequence: TGTGCCAGCAGCTTTCACTTCCGGGACAGGGGAAAGGACGCTGAAGCTTTCTTT. Encoded protein: CASSFHFRDRGKDAEAFF.

This sequence joins TRBV19 and TRBJ1-1; TRBD1 matches at 9 bases. Per the germline V gene, CDR1 is LNHDA and CDR2 is SQIVND (reference sequence). The ends lost 2 bases at V and 6 bases at J; junction bases unmatched: 4. The CDR3 totals 14 residues. Written as DNA, the CDR3 is TGTGCCAGTAGTATAAGGGACAGGGACTCTGAAGCTTTCTTT. Protein: CASSIRDRDSEAFF.

The chain uses TRBV19 and TRBJ1-5; 7 positions agree with TRBD1. The CDR3 runs 15 residues. Germline CDR1 reads LNHDA; CDR2 reads SQIVND (reference sequence). J gave up 4 bases and V 5 bases, and 8 bases lay outside the gene matches. The CDR3 reads CASSFTGVGNQPQHF. CDR3 sequence (DNA): TGTGCCAGTAGTTTTACAGGGGTTGGAAATCAGCCCCAGCATTTT.

This chain connects TRBV5-1 to TRBJ2-5; D might be TRBD2 (6 bases). CDR1 is SGHRS and CDR2 is YFSETQ in the germline V gene. V shed 4 bases and J shed 3 bases, with 13 bases lying between them. This CDR3 contains 14 residues. CDR3: CASSAAGGKETQYF. CDR3 DNA sequence: TGCGCCAGCAGCGCGGCAGGAGGGAAAGAGACCCAGTACTTC.

The chain recombines TRBV19 with TRBJ1-5, with 8 bases aligning to TRBD1. The V and J ends lost 7 bases and 2 bases, in that order; junction bases with no gene match: 4. The length of the CDR3 is 14 residues. Germline V gene sequence: CDR1 LNHDA, CDR2 SQIVND (reference sequence). CDR3 region: CASTPGQGNQPQHF. The CDR3 DNA is TGTGCCAGTACACCGGGACAGGGCAATCAGCCCCAGCATTTT.

The chain has TRBV19 and TRBJ1-2; TRBD1 might be the D (5 bases). The V end was cut by 6 bases, the J end by 1 base, with 12 bases between. This CDR3 is 14 amino acids long. Germline CDR1 LNHDA, CDR2 SQIVND (reference sequence). The CDR3 loop reads CASREGRGNYGYTF. DNA of the CDR3: TGTGCCAGTAGGGAGGGGAGGGGTAACTATGGCTACACCTTC.

The chain links TRBV19 to TRBJ1-3, with unresolved D. CDR3 length equals 14 residues. Germline V gene lookup returns CDR1 LNHDA and CDR2 SQIVND (reference sequence). V lost 3 bases and J 0 bases, leaving 6 bases between the germline ends. Here the CDR3 reads CASSIAGSGNTIYF. In nucleotides, the CDR3 is TGTGCCAGTAGTATTGCCGGCTCTGGAAACACCATATATTTT.

This rearrangement joins TRBV2 to TRBJ1-1, with D possibly being TRBD1 (6 bases). V was clipped by 8 bases and J by 10 bases, with 17 bases between them. This CDR3 region has 12 residues. Germline V gene data show CDR1 as SNHLY and CDR2 as FYNNEI. CDR3 sequence (DNA): TGTGCCAGCCCCGAGGGGGTCAGGGCAGCTTTCTTT. It translates to CASPEGVRAAFF.

The chain uses TRBV27 and TRBJ2-7, with 9 bases fitting TRBD1. CDR3 length: 14 amino acids. Germline V gene lookup returns CDR1 MNHEY and CDR2 SMNVEV (reference sequence). After removal of 8 bases from V and 2 bases from J, the junction contained 7 bases not matched to a gene. The DNA for the CDR3 is TGTGCCAGCCTTACAGGGGGCTGTACCTACGAGCAGTACTTC. Translated: CASLTGGCTYEQYF.

V and J are TRBV27 and TRBJ1-2; D may be TRBD1 (6 bases). V lost 5 bases and J lost 7, with 11 bases in between. From germline, CDR1 is MNHEY and CDR2 SMNVEV (reference sequence). This CDR3 is 12 amino acids long. The CDR3 coding sequence is TGTGCCAGCAGTACAACAGGGTTTGGCTACACCTTC. The encoded protein is CASSTTGFGYTF.

The chain is built from TRBV7-2 and TRBJ1-5; 8 positions match TRBD1. Germline values: CDR1 SGHTA, CDR2 FQGNSA. The CDR3 runs 17 residues. V trimming: 5 bases; J trimming: 0 bases; junction bases outside the gene matches: 9. This chain's CDR3 is CASSLHRGWNSNQPQHF. CDR3 bases: TGTGCCAGCAGCCTCCACAGGGGGTGGAATAGCAATCAGCCCCAGCATTTT.

The chain combines TRBV28 with TRBJ1-5; 8 bases align to TRBD1. The CDR3 spans 16 residues. Per germline, CDR1 MDHEN and CDR2 SYDVKM. J lost 7 bases, V lost 6 bases, and 14 bases had no gene match. The DNA for the CDR3 is TGTGCCAGCAGACGAAACTGGGACAGGCGGGACCAGCCCCAGCATTTT. This encodes CASRRNWDRRDQPQHF. Supplemented by reference TRBV28 and TRBJ1-5, the full variable domain reads DVKVTQSSRYLVKRTGEKVFLECVQDMDHENMFWYRQDPGLGLRLIYFSYDVKMKEKGDIPEGYSVSREKKERFSLILESASTNQTSMYLCASRRNWDRRDQPQHFGDGTRLSIL.

DNA for the CDR3: TGTGCTAGTGGTTTGGTACCGGCAGGGGGATTCCGAAACACCATATATTTT. This sequence encodes CASGLVPAGGFRNTIYF. The V and J genes are TRBV12-5 and TRBJ1-3, with TRBD1 identical over 7 bases. V was pared by 0 bases and J by 5 bases, with 10 bases of the junction left unmatched. This CDR3 comprises 17 residues. Germline V CDR1 and CDR2: LGHNT, FRNRAP.

The chain joins TRBV20-1 to TRBJ1-5, with D maybe TRBD1 (5 bases). Trimming took 3 bases from V and 7 from J, leaving 16 bases between them. Per the germline V gene, CDR1 is DFQATT and CDR2 is SNEGSKA (reference sequence). The length of the CDR3 is 14 residues. The CDR3 is CSASPGDGIQPQHF. The CDR3 DNA is TGCAGTGCTAGTCCGGGGGACGGCATACAGCCCCAGCATTTT.

The V and J genes are TRBV10-3 and TRBJ1-1, with a possible D match to TRBD1 (5 bases). The germline V and J ends were trimmed by 0 bases and 5 bases, with 16 bases remaining between them. Per germline, CDR1 ENHRY and CDR2 SYGVKD. This CDR3 has 16 residues. In nucleotides, the CDR3 is TGTGCCATCAGTGAGTCAAGAGGGCTGGGGGGAACTGAAGCTTTCTTT. Its translation is CAISESRGLGGTEAFF.

This rearrangement joins TRBV30 to TRBJ1-2; 7 nucleotides align to TRBD1. Germline CDR1 and CDR2: GTSNPN and SVGIG (reference sequence). With 4 bases clipped from V and 7 bases from J, the junction kept 9 bases outside the gene matches. The CDR3 runs to 13 residues. CDR3 bases: TGTGCCTGGACCCGCGGGACAGCTCTTGGCTACACCTTC. Its protein is CAWTRGTALGYTF.

The gene calls are TRBV5-3 and TRBJ2-7; 7 nucleotides line up with TRBD2. TRBV5-3 is designated an ORF whose function remains uncertain. V was pared by 2 bases and J by 3 bases, with 2 bases of the junction left unmatched. The CDR3 consists of 13 residues. Written as DNA, the CDR3 is TGTGCCAGAAGCTTTGCGGGAGACTACGAGCAGTACTTC. Its protein is CARSFAGDYEQYF.

This CDR3 is CASSSYRVNEQFF. The CDR3 DNA reads TGTGCCAGCAGTTCGTACAGGGTGAATGAGCAGTTCTTC. The V and J genes are TRBV6-5 and TRBJ2-1; possibly TRBD1 for D (6 bases). This CDR3 is built from 13 residues. Germline loops: CDR1 MNHEY, CDR2 SVGAGI. The V end lost 4 bases, the J end lost 7 bases, and 11 bases lay between the germline ends.

This clone was detected only once. The chain joins TRBV11-2 to TRBJ2-7; D remains unclear. This CDR3 is 11 amino acids long. Germline assignment: CDR1 SGHAT and CDR2 FQNNGV. V was pared by 1 base and J by 6 bases, with 4 bases between. DNA of the CDR3: TGTGCCAGCAGCTTAGCTCGCGAGCAGTACTTC. It translates to CASSLAREQYF.

The chain is built from TRBV2 and TRBJ1-2; weak D call: TRBD1 (5 bases). The CDR3 consists of 12 residues. CDR1 is SNHLY, CDR2 FYNNEI, per germline. The V gene lost 4 bases and the J gene lost 4 bases, with 7 bases spanning the gap. CDR3 sequence: CASSGQSYGYTF. The CDR3 DNA reads TGTGCCAGCAGTGGACAGTCCTATGGCTACACCTTC.

V usage is TRBV28 and J usage is TRBJ1-1; weak D call: TRBD1 (5 bases). Germline CDR1 reads MDHEN; CDR2 reads SYDVKM. The CDR3 runs to 13 residues. V dropped 8 bases and J dropped 7 bases, with 17 bases sitting between them. The DNA of the CDR3 is TGTGCCAGCTTGGAGGAGGGGCGAGGTGAAGCTTTCTTT. This codes for CASLEEGRGEAFF.